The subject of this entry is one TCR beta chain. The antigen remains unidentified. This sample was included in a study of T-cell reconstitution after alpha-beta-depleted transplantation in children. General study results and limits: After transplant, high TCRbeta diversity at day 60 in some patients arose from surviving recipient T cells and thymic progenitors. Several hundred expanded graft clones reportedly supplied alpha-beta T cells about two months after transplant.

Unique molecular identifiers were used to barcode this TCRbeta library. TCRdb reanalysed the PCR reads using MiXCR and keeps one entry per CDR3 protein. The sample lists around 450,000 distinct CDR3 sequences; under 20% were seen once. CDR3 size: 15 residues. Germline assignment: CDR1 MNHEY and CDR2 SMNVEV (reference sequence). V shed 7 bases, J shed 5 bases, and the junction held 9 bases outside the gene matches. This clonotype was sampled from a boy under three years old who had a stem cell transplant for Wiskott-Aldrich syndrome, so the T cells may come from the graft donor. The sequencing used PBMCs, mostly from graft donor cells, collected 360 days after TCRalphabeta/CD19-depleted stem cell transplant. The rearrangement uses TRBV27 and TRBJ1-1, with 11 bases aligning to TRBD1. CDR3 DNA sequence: TGTGCCAGCAACGACCGGACAGGGGGCTGGACTGAAGCTTTCTTT. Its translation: CASNDRTGGWTEAFF.